Sequencing of this T cell receptor beta chain was carried out in a study of blood T cells in healthy people across ages. The CDR3 sequence is 16 residues long. Unmatched junction bases numbered 11, after V lost 3 bases and J lost 4 bases. The germline V gene has CDR1 SGHRS and CDR2 YFSETQ. For the second PCR, which ran for 7 to 11 cycles, a sample-barcoded 5' primer and a J-beta primer mix were used. TCRdb called the 5' RACE reads again in MiXCR, with one record for every CDR3 protein. The sample records about 580,000 distinct CDR3 sequences, around half being singletons. This clonotype appeared a few times.

This clonotype was sampled from a man older than 75 in good health. This chain joins TRBV5-1 and TRBJ1-2; 8 nucleotides line up with TRBD1. The sample comprised blood. The CDR3 DNA is TGCGCCAGCAGCTACTCACCGGGACAGGCTAGCTATGGCTACACCTTC. Protein sequence: CASSYSPGQASYGYTF.